The 7 T cell receptor beta chains presented below share a single source sample, sequenced in a study of PD-L1 blockade in urothelial cancer. Time point: peripheral blood 6 weeks after treatment start. TCRdb's copy holds only in-frame clones and misses some; the assay was immunoSEQ multiplex PCR. In the table there are 30,000 or so clones, roughly nine tenths of which are singletons. The sample consisted of PBMCs, taken around atezolizumab (anti-PD-L1) treatment. These receptors were obtained from a man older than 75 with urothelial cancer.

This chain links TRBV5-4 with TRBJ2-7; TRBD2 is a possible D gene (6 bases). CDR1 and CDR2 (germline): SGHNT, YYREEE (reference sequence). The CDR3 spans 13 residues. Trimming removed 6 bases at V and 3 bases at J, with 13 bases between. In DNA form, the CDR3 reads TGTGCCAGCAACGTGGAGGGTAGCTACGAGCAGTACTTC. It specifies CASNVEGSYEQYF.

The rearrangement uses TRBV6-5 and TRBJ1-5; D perhaps matches TRBD1 (5 bases). V was pared by 6 bases and J by 0 bases, with 12 bases between. Germline CDR1 MNHEY, CDR2 SVGAGI. There are 15 residues in the CDR3. CDR3 nucleotides: TGTGCCAGCAGGATAGACAGTTTTAGCAATCAGCCCCAGCATTTT. Translating it yields CASRIDSFSNQPQHF.

DNA of the CDR3: TGTGCCAGCATCACAACAGGGAAGGCTAATGAAAAACTGTTTTTT. Translated: CASITTGKANEKLFF. The chain has TRBV28 and TRBJ1-4, with D possibly being TRBD1 (6 bases). Deletions cut 7 bases from V and 3 bases from J, with 15 bases between. The length of the CDR3 is 15 residues. Germline V gene data show CDR1 as MDHEN and CDR2 as SYDVKM.

The gene calls are TRBV7-6 and TRBJ1-1; maybe TRBD1 (6 bases). Germline loops: CDR1 SGHVS, CDR2 FNYEAQ. This CDR3 spans 13 amino acids. V gave up 4 bases and J gave up 7 bases, with 13 bases separating them. In DNA, the CDR3 is TGTGCCAGCAGCTATCAGGGGATCGTTGAAGCTTTCTTT. Translated, it gives CASSYQGIVEAFF.

The chain combines TRBV6-1 with TRBJ2-2; tentative D call: TRBD1 (7 bases). The CDR3 spans 16 residues. The germline V gene has CDR1 MNHNS and CDR2 SASEGT. V was cut by 1 base and J by 3 bases, with 12 bases left in between. This CDR3 reads CASSEGSRGDTGELFF. The CDR3 DNA sequence: TGTGCCAGCAGTGAAGGTAGCAGGGGGGACACCGGGGAGCTGTTTTTT.

This chain links TRBV6-4 with TRBJ2-3; D is possibly TRBD1 (7 bases). V was pared by 2 bases and J by 1 base, with 10 bases between. CDR1 is MRHNA, CDR2 SNTAGT, per germline. CDR3 length: 15 residues. The CDR3: CASSDGGTGTDTQYF. The CDR3 DNA reads TGTGCCAGCAGTGACGGGGGGACAGGCACAGATACGCAGTATTTT.

V gene TRBV6-5 combines with J gene TRBJ2-1, with 8 nucleotides matching TRBD2. CDR3 length: 16 amino acids. Germline trimming cut 0 bases from V and 3 bases from J; bases unmatched to any gene: 4. The germline CDR1 and CDR2 sequences are MNHEY and SVGAGI. The CDR3 loop is CASSYSPREGYNEQFF. DNA of the CDR3: TGTGCCAGCAGTTACTCACCCCGGGAGGGCTACAATGAGCAGTTCTTC.